This T cell receptor (beta chain) is drawn from a study of shared T cell receptors in the human thymus. Using immunoSEQ multiplex PCR, the repertoire was profiled, and TCRdb retains in-frame clones only, with some absent. The sample has about 380,000 clones, 95% seen once; the top ten hold about 0.02%. With 0 bases clipped from V and 7 bases from J, the junction kept 8 bases outside the gene matches. This CDR3 has 15 amino acids. Germline V gene lookup returns CDR1 LGHNA and CDR2 YNFKEQ. The source of this sequence is a human donor. The V gene is TRBV4-2, the J gene TRBJ2-5; the match to TRBD2 covers 7 bases. Sequenced: thymocytes. CDR3 coding DNA: TGTGCCAGCAGCCAAGACACGCATGGGGGGGGGACCCAGTACTTC. The encoded protein is CASSQDTHGGGTQYF.